This T cell receptor (beta chain) was recorded in a study of neurological immune-mediated disorders. The cDNA was generated by 5'RACE with 10-nucleotide random UMIs. Every sequencing run generated in excess of 180 million TCR-beta sequences. These sequences covered 15-18 subjects. TCRdb re-called the 5' RACE reads through MiXCR, storing one row per CDR3 protein. The table has 50,000 to 60,000 distinct CDR3 sequences, 2% to 2.5% seen once. The unsorted libraries originated from 2 million PBMCs that had been stored at -80 C. V shed 3 bases and J 5 bases; nucleotides not matched to a gene: 5. CDR1 MDHEN and CDR2 SYDVKM come from the germline V gene. This CDR3 has 14 amino acids. Regarding the study as a whole: One related-CDR3 cluster, identified by phylogenetic grouping, held the repertoires of 18 of 34 multiple sclerosis patients and was a possible signature.

In this sample, this clonotype turned up many times. Its target is not known. This sequence was found in a man over 45 with multiple sclerosis. Sequencing input: PBMCs. The chain joins TRBV28 to TRBJ1-2; TRBD1 aligns across 8 bases. The CDR3 spells CASSLRTGQYGYTF. The CDR3 DNA sequence: TGTGCCAGCAGTTTGCGGACAGGGCAATATGGCTACACCTTC.